These 15 T cell receptor beta chains were sequenced from one sample in a study of post-analysis software for immune sequencing data. Study-level results: Five TRBV segments appeared more often in patients than in controls, and TRBV5-6, TRBV5-1 and TRBV20-1 were among these.

The TCR beta cDNA libraries contained unique molecular identifiers. TCRdb itself ran the PCR reads through MiXCR, one entry per CDR3 protein. Of about half a million distinct CDR3 sequences listed, around 34% were seen once; the top ten hold 4.5% to 7.5%. Antigens of these TCRs are unknown. Sequences were obtained from blood. These receptors all stem from a girl under 18 with multiple sclerosis.

This rearrangement joins TRBV6-1 to TRBJ2-5; D is unresolved. The CDR3 length is 13 residues. The V gene's germline CDR1 is MNHNS and CDR2 SASEGT. Trimming stripped 0 bases from V and 11 bases from J, with 13 bases between. The CDR3 region has the DNA TGTGCCAGCAGTGAAGCGGGTTGGGCAGAGCAGTACTTC. Translating it yields CASSEAGWAEQYF.

The J gene is TRBJ2-4, the V gene TRBV29-1; 8 nucleotides line up with TRBD1. Germline loops: CDR1 SQVTM, CDR2 ANQGSEA. CDR3 length equals 16 residues. V shed 7 bases, J shed 0 bases, and the junction held 11 bases outside the gene matches. The CDR3 bases are TGCAGCGCCCGAGGGGACAGGAACGTAGCCAAAAACATTCAGTACTTC. Translated, it gives CSARGDRNVAKNIQYF.

The rearrangement uses TRBV7-3 and TRBJ2-2, with a weak D call TRBD2 (5 bases). The germline gives CDR1 SGHTA, CDR2 FQGTGA. This CDR3 is 14 amino acids long. Between the trimmed V and J ends, which lost 5 bases and 7 bases, there was a span of 14 bases. CDR3 amino acids: CASSPTFGVGELFF. In DNA, the CDR3 is TGTGCCAGCAGCCCGACCTTCGGGGTCGGGGAGCTGTTTTTT.

The CDR3, as DNA: TGTGCCAGCAGTTATGCCGGGACAGGAAAGGGTGGCACTGAAGCTTTCTTT. It yields the protein CASSYAGTGKGGTEAFF. The chain couples TRBV6-2 or TRBV6-3 to TRBJ1-1; TRBD1 matches at 8 bases. From germline, CDR1 is MNHEY and CDR2 SVGEGT. This CDR3 contains 17 residues. Trimming at V came to 3 bases and at J to 4 bases, leaving 13 bases not matched to a gene.

The chain employs TRBV29-1 and TRBJ2-7, with 7 bases fitting TRBD1. The trim removed 7 bases at V and 1 base at J, leaving 7 bases unmatched. Germline V gene sequence: CDR1 SQVTM, CDR2 ANQGSEA. The CDR3 has 13 residues. The chain's CDR3 is CSALNRGSYEQYF. The CDR3 region has the DNA TGCAGCGCGCTGAACAGGGGTTCCTACGAGCAGTACTTC.

This clonotype was seen more than once but under ten times. This chain links TRBV5-1 with TRBJ1-2; no definite D call. V lost 0 bases, J lost 0 bases, and 9 bases lay in between. The CDR3 consists of 15 residues. The germline V gene encodes CDR1 SGHRS and CDR2 YFSETQ. The CDR3 DNA sequence: TGCGCCAGCAGCTTGGCCCTTCAAGCTAACTATGGCTACACCTTC. Its protein is CASSLALQANYGYTF.

Points on this clonotype: A much larger clone differs from this one at a single base, so this may be a read error. The chain links TRBV12-3 or TRBV12-4 to TRBJ2-7; no clear D. This CDR3 has 12 amino acids. The CDR3 coding sequence is TGTGCCAGCAGTTCGAATCTATACGGGCAGTACTTC. This translates into CASSSNLYGQYF.

The V call is TRBV29-1, the J call TRBJ1-2; D may be TRBD1 (5 bases). V lost 3 bases and J 2 bases, leaving 10 bases between the germline ends. This CDR3 region has 13 residues. From germline, CDR1 is SQVTM and CDR2 ANQGSEA. This CDR3 is CSVDKTENYGYTF. The DNA of the CDR3 is TGCAGCGTTGACAAGACAGAGAACTATGGCTACACCTTC.

This chain links TRBV5-6 with TRBJ2-7, with 11 bases that match TRBD1. The germline V gene encodes CDR1 SGHDT and CDR2 YYEEEE. The CDR3 loop spans 15 amino acids. V shed 4 bases and J 0 bases; nucleotides not matched to a gene: 3. The CDR3 coding sequence is TGTGCCAGCAGCGGGGACAGGGGGTACTCCTACGAGCAGTACTTC. It translates to CASSGDRGYSYEQYF.

The chain couples TRBV20-1 to TRBJ2-3, with 9 bases lining up with TRBD2. The CDR3 loop spans 16 amino acids. Germline V gene lookup returns CDR1 DFQATT and CDR2 SNEGSKA (reference sequence). V lost 2 bases to trimming and J lost 2 bases; unmatched junction nucleotides: 8. CDR3 protein: CSARIGAGGTTDTQYF. The DNA for the CDR3 is TGCAGTGCTAGAATCGGTGCGGGGGGGACCACAGATACGCAGTATTTT.

J is TRBJ2-3 and V is TRBV6-5; D remains ambiguous. Germline CDR1 MNHEY, CDR2 SVGAGI. The ends were cut back, 8 bases at V and 5 bases at J, with 8 bases in the middle. The CDR3 has 11 residues. The CDR3 bases are TGTGCCAGCTCAACCAAAGATACGCAGTATTTT. This sequence encodes CASSTKDTQYF.

In DNA, the CDR3 is TGTGCCAGCAGTGGAGGGGAGAGGAGGCAGCCCCAGCATTTT. Translation: CASSGGERRQPQHF. V is TRBV6-1 and J is TRBJ1-5, with D possibly matching TRBD1 (5 bases). Per the germline V gene, CDR1 is MNHNS and CDR2 is SASEGT. The V and J ends lost 4 bases and 7 bases respectively, with 14 bases between them. CDR3 length: 14 residues.

The gene calls are TRBV20-1 and TRBJ1-4; possibly TRBD1 for D (5 bases). V lost 6 bases, J lost 1 base, and 12 bases lay in between. Germline values: CDR1 DFQATT, CDR2 SNEGSKA (reference sequence). CDR3 length: 14 residues. The CDR3 DNA reads TGCAGTGCGCCAAACAGGCGAACTAATGAAAAACTGTTTTTT. Protein: CSAPNRRTNEKLFF.

This chain connects TRBV7-2 to TRBJ2-7; perhaps TRBD1 as D (6 bases). This CDR3 contains 14 residues. Per the germline V gene, CDR1 is SGHTA and CDR2 is FQGNSA. V was pared by 4 bases and J by 4 bases, with 14 bases between. DNA for the CDR3: TGTGCCAGCAGCTCATCCGGGACAAAGTACGAGCAGTACTTC. Translated, it gives CASSSSGTKYEQYF.

This rearrangement joins TRBV9 to TRBJ1-3; the D is unclear. V was trimmed by 0 bases and J by 8 bases, leaving 15 bases between them. Germline V lookup: CDR1 SGDLS, CDR2 YYNGEE. This CDR3 has 15 residues. The CDR3 sequence: CASSVGAAPGDTIYF. In DNA, the CDR3 is TGTGCCAGCAGCGTAGGAGCTGCCCCCGGGGACACCATATATTTT.